The 12 T cell receptor beta chains below were found in one sample sequenced in a study of PD-1 blockade in classical Hodgkin lymphoma. Assay: immunoSEQ multiplex PCR; the TCRdb copy retains only in-frame clones and omits some. The sample holds 9,000 to 10,000 clones; 75% to 90% are singletons and the top ten take approximately 1.5%. Described time point: cycle 4 day 1 (C4D1), after more than 5 weeks of nivolumab. Every patient relapsed after autologous stem cell transplantation, and brentuximab vedotin exposure varied. Magnetic negative selection served to purify CD4+ T cells out of PBMCs that had been thawed. Specimen: CD4+ T cells from blood, collected before the fourth cycle of nivolumab. The receptors stem from a human donor with classical Hodgkin lymphoma.

CDR3 sequence reads: CARTGTPYEQYF. CDR3 in DNA: TGTGCAAGGACAGGGACTCCTTACGAGCAGTACTTC. The rearrangement links TRBV6-4 to TRBJ2-7; 8 bases are a match to TRBD1. The CDR3 spans 12 residues. Germline assignment: CDR1 MRHNA and CDR2 SNTAGT.

The table lists this clone with a count of one. The chain uses TRBV7-8 and TRBJ2-7; D not resolved. V was clipped by 1 base and J by 3 bases, with 4 bases between them. Germline loops: CDR1 SGHVS, CDR2 FQNEAQ. This CDR3 has 12 residues. CDR3 amino acids: CASSLVVYEQYF. CDR3 nucleotide sequence: TGTGCCAGCAGCTTAGTAGTCTACGAGCAGTACTTC.

V is TRBV18 and J is TRBJ1-4; 7 bases are shared with TRBD1. Looked up from germline, CDR1 is KGHSH and CDR2 is LQKENI. This CDR3 contains 13 residues. After removal of 4 bases from V and 8 bases from J, the junction contained 4 bases not matched to a gene. The CDR3 is CASSRDSLEKLFF. The CDR3, as DNA: TGTGCCAGCTCACGGGACAGCCTGGAAAAACTGTTTTTT.

CDR3 coding DNA: TGTGCCAGCAGCGGGGGATGGGAGGGCGAGCAGTACTTC. As protein: CASSGGWEGEQYF. The rearrangement links TRBV2 to TRBJ2-7; 7 bases fit TRBD2. The CDR3 extends over 13 amino acids. Germline values: CDR1 SNHLY, CDR2 FYNNEI. J was trimmed by 6 bases and V by 6 bases; bases with no gene match: 8.

This clone was picked up one time. V usage is TRBV5-6 and J usage is TRBJ1-3; 8 bases are a match to TRBD1. Germline-derived CDR1 and CDR2 are SGHDT and YYEEEE. The CDR3 has 15 residues. The trim removed 4 bases at V and 2 bases at J, leaving 5 bases unmatched. This chain's CDR3 is CASSIQGGPGNTIYF. The CDR3, as DNA: TGTGCCAGCAGCATACAGGGGGGCCCTGGAAACACCATATATTTT.

The V call is TRBV9, the J call TRBJ2-7, with TRBD1 matching over 7 bases. CDR1 and CDR2 (germline): SGDLS, YYNGEE. After removal of 0 bases from V and 3 bases from J, the junction contained 3 bases not matched to a gene. This CDR3 contains 14 residues. This CDR3 reads CASSVDRGFYEQYF. CDR3 DNA: TGTGCCAGCAGCGTAGACAGGGGTTTCTACGAGCAGTACTTC. Full variable domain (remainder filled in from reference TRBV9 and TRBJ2-7): DSGVTQTPKHLITATGQRVTLRCSPRSGDLSVYWYQQSLDQGLQFLIQYYNGEERAKGNILERFSAQQFPDLHSELNLSSLELGDSALYFCASSVDRGFYEQYFGPGTRLTVT.

The V call is TRBV7-9, the J call TRBJ2-3, with TRBD2 matching 9 bases. Germline V CDR1 and CDR2: SEHNR, FQNEAQ (reference sequence). Unmatched junction bases numbered 0, after V lost 1 base and J lost 1 base. This CDR3 spans 15 amino acids. The CDR3 sequence is CASSLGLAGTDTQYF. The CDR3, as DNA: TGTGCCAGCAGCTTAGGACTAGCGGGCACAGATACGCAGTATTTT.

The rearrangement uses TRBV7-9 and TRBJ2-2, with TRBD1 as a possible D gene (5 bases). This CDR3 is 15 amino acids long. Per the germline V gene, CDR1 is SEHNR and CDR2 is FQNEAQ (reference sequence). V lost 4 bases to trimming and J lost 3 bases, with 12 bases between them. This CDR3 reads CASSSTPGHTGELFF. The CDR3 nucleotides are TGTGCCAGCAGCTCCACCCCAGGGCACACCGGGGAGCTGTTTTTT.

The chain joins TRBV19 to TRBJ1-5; no clear D. Germline V gene data show CDR1 as LNHDA and CDR2 as SQIVND (reference sequence). The CDR3 consists of 16 residues. Trimming shortened V by 2 bases and J by 1 base, and 12 bases separated the two germline ends. The CDR3, as DNA: TGTGCCAGTAGTATAATGTACACACAGAGCAATCAGCCCCAGCATTTT. It yields the protein CASSIMYTQSNQPQHF.

The genes are TRBV2 and TRBJ2-1, with 10 bases fitting TRBD1. The CDR3 loop spans 17 amino acids. Unmatched junction bases numbered 11, after V lost 4 bases and J lost 5 bases. CDR1 and CDR2 (germline): SNHLY, FYNNEI. CDR3 DNA sequence: TGTGCCAGCAGTGTACCCCAGGGACAGGGGAGAAACAATGAGCAGTTCTTC. Translated: CASSVPQGQGRNNEQFF.

The chain carries TRBV4-3 and TRBJ1-5; no clear D gene. The CDR3 consists of 16 residues. The V gene lost 4 bases and the J gene lost 2 bases, with 15 bases spanning the gap. Germline V gene sequence: CDR1 LGHNA, CDR2 YSLEER. In nucleotides, the CDR3 is TGCGCCAGCAGCCCGGCCCTGGGTTGGGGCAATCAGCCCCAGCATTTT. Protein: CASSPALGWGNQPQHF.

J is TRBJ2-7 and V is TRBV11-2; no definite D call. Per germline, CDR1 SGHAT and CDR2 FQNNGV. The CDR3 covers 14 residues. V gave up 3 bases and J gave up 1 base, with 10 bases separating them. The DNA for the CDR3 is TGTGCCAGCAGCTTCGCCAGTCAATCCTACGAGCAGTACTTC. Translation: CASSFASQSYEQYF.